The T cell receptor beta chain described here comes from a study of glioma-infiltrating T cells after dendritic cell vaccination. Overall study context: Patients received three intradermal dendritic cell vaccine injections at biweekly intervals.

Using immunoSEQ multiplex PCR, the repertoire was profiled, and TCRdb retains in-frame clones only, with some absent. The sample carries more than 85,000 clones, about 90% recorded once. Points on this clone: The antigen is undetermined.

Overall study findings and caveats: Patients with more pretreatment TILs had longer time to progression and survival.

Specified time point: after dendritic cell vaccination, including at tumor progression/relapse. None of the glioblastoma patients had an isocitrate dehydrogenase mutation. Before vaccination, two weeks after the third vaccination, and at progression, PBMC were collected. This receptor was obtained from a human donor with glioblastoma. The input for sequencing was blood, taken after dendritic cell vaccination.

The CDR3 coding sequence is TGTGCCAGCACCCCGGGGGTCGAGCAGTTCTTC. Translation: CASTPGVEQFF. V is TRBV7-8 and J is TRBJ2-1; maybe TRBD2 (6 bases). The V and J ends lost 7 bases and 10 bases respectively, with 11 bases between them. Per the germline V gene, CDR1 is SGHVS and CDR2 is FQNEAQ. The CDR3 consists of 11 residues.